The 9 T cell receptor beta chains presented below share a single source sample, sequenced in a study of blood T cell repertoires in COVID-19. The protocol was immunoSEQ multiplex PCR, while the TCRdb copy is restricted to in-frame clones and leaves out a portion. Of about 110,000 clones listed, around 64% are singletons. The sequenced material came from peripheral blood. Source of these receptors: a woman in her thirties or forties with acute or convalescent COVID-19.

This clone was seen a few times. The J gene is TRBJ1-5, the V gene TRBV12-3 or TRBV12-4; maybe TRBD1 (6 bases). With 5 bases removed from V and 6 bases from J, the gap between germline ends came to 11 bases. The CDR3 length is 13 residues. CDR3: CASSPRGFQPQHF. The DNA of the CDR3 is TGTGCCAGCAGTCCCAGGGGATTTCAGCCCCAGCATTTT.

The chain recombines TRBV5-4 with TRBJ2-6; the D gene is possibly TRBD2 (7 bases). The CDR3 sequence is 17 residues long. Germline V gives CDR1 SGHNT, CDR2 YYREEE (reference sequence). V was cut by 2 bases and J by 1 base, with 13 bases left in between. The CDR3 coding sequence is TGTGCCAGCAGCTTAGGGGGGGCGGTTTCTGGGGCCAACGTCCTGACTTTC. This gives the protein CASSLGGAVSGANVLTF.

The chain combines TRBV11-1 with TRBJ2-2; tentatively, D is TRBD1 (5 bases). Germline V CDR1 and CDR2: SGHAT, FQDESV (reference sequence). The V gene lost 7 bases and the J gene lost 2 bases, with 17 bases spanning the gap. The CDR3 totals 16 residues. CDR3 coding DNA: TGTGCCAGCAAACATAGACCAGGGCCCAACACCGGGGAGCTGTTTTTT. Translated, it gives CASKHRPGPNTGELFF.

The chain joins TRBV11-2 to TRBJ2-5; D not resolved. Looked up from germline, CDR1 is SGHAT and CDR2 is FQNNGV. The CDR3 sequence is 14 residues long. The germline V and J ends were trimmed by 0 bases and 1 base, with 6 bases remaining between them. CDR3 in amino acids: CASSLDWAQETQYF. Written as DNA, the CDR3 is TGTGCCAGCAGCTTAGATTGGGCCCAAGAGACCCAGTACTTC.

The gene calls are TRBV18 and TRBJ2-1, with a weak D call TRBD2 (6 bases). V lost 3 bases and J 4 bases, leaving 16 bases between the germline ends. The CDR3 is 16 amino acids. CDR1 is KGHSH, CDR2 LQKENI, per germline. CDR3 region: CASSPGLPDLYNEQFF. DNA for the CDR3: TGTGCCAGCTCACCGGGACTGCCCGACCTATACAATGAGCAGTTCTTC. The full variable domain, rest sourced from reference TRBV18 and TRBJ2-1, is NAGVMQNPRHLVRRRGQEARLRCSPMKGHSHVYWYRQLPEEGLKFMVYLQKENIIDESGMPKERFSAEFPKEGPSILRIQQVVRGDSAAYFCASSPGLPDLYNEQFFGPGTRLTVL.

This clone was detected only a few times. The chain couples TRBV7-7 to TRBJ2-1, with 12 bases that match TRBD1. Germline CDR1 and CDR2: SSHAT and FNYEAQ (reference sequence). The CDR3 consists of 17 residues. The J segment lost 6 bases and the V segment lost 5 bases, leaving 11 bases of the junction unmatched. CDR3 coding DNA: TGTGCCAGCAGCCCAAATAGGCAGGGACAGGGGGCCAATGAGCAGTTCTTC. Translating it yields CASSPNRQGQGANEQFF.

This clone was detected ten times or more. This chain connects TRBV4-2 to TRBJ2-1, with 7 bases fitting TRBD2. With 1 base clipped from V and 3 bases from J, the junction kept 3 bases outside the gene matches. The CDR3 runs 15 residues. CDR1 LGHNA and CDR2 YNFKEQ come from the germline V gene. CDR3 sequence reads: CASSQGSGYYNEQFF. The CDR3 DNA is TGTGCCAGCAGCCAAGGTAGCGGGTACTACAATGAGCAGTTCTTC.

V gene TRBV6-6 combines with J gene TRBJ1-5; a possible D gene is TRBD1 (5 bases). V shed 0 bases and J shed 2 bases, with 8 bases lying between them. The germline V gene encodes CDR1 MNHNY and CDR2 SVGAGI (reference sequence). CDR3 length: 15 amino acids. CDR3 amino acids: CASSYSRGGNQPQHF. The CDR3 DNA follows: TGTGCCAGCAGTTACTCACGGGGGGGCAATCAGCCCCAGCATTTT.

The chain carries TRBV10-3 and TRBJ2-1, with 8 positions matching TRBD1. The V gene end was trimmed by 4 bases and the J gene end by 4 bases; junction bases not matched to a gene: 6. The CDR3 runs to 15 residues. Germline assignment: CDR1 ENHRY and CDR2 SYGVKD. The CDR3 region has the DNA TGTGCCATCAGTGGCGGACAGGGATATTACAATGAGCAGTTCTTC. This translates into CAISGGQGYYNEQFF.